Sequencing of this T cell receptor beta chain was carried out in a study of resident and recirculating memory T cells in vitiligo. Study context: No cells were sorted; samples were homogenized just before genomic DNA extraction.

No change in lesions over the prior 6 months defined stable disease. No vitiligo treatment was given during the prior three months. Repertoires were generated with immunoSEQ multiplex PCR, while TCRdb's copy carries only in-frame clones and drops some. The sample consists of fewer than 85,000 clones, about 91% of them appearing once. The CDR3 is 15 amino acids. V was cut by 2 bases and J by 3 bases, with 11 bases left in between. Germline V CDR1 and CDR2: WSHSY, SAAADI. The source material was blood. The receptor was derived from a male donor with vitiligo. The gene calls are TRBV10-2 and TRBJ2-4, with a possible D match to TRBD1 (5 bases). The CDR3 here is CASSEPPRDKNIQYF. The DNA of the CDR3 is TGCGCCAGCAGTGAGCCCCCCAGGGACAAAAACATTCAGTACTTC.